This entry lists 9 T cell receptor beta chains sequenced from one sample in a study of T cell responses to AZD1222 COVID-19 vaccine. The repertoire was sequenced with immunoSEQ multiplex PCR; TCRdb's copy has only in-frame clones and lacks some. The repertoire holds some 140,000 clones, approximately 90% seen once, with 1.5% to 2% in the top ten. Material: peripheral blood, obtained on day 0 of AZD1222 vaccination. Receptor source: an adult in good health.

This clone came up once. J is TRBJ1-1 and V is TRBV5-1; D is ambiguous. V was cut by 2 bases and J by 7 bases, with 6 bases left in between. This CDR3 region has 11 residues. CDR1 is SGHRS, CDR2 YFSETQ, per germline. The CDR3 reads CASSFGSEAFF. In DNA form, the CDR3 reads TGCGCCAGCAGCTTCGGGAGTGAAGCTTTCTTT.

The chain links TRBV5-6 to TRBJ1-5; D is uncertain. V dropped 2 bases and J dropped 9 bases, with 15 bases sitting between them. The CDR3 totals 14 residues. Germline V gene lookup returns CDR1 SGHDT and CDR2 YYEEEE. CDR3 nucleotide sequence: TGTGCCAGCAGCTTTAGAGGGCTGGGTACGCCCCAGCATTTT. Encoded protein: CASSFRGLGTPQHF.

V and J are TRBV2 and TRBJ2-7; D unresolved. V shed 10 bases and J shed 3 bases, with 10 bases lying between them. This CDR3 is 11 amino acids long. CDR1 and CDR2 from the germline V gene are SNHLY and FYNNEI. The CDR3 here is CATTNRYEQYF. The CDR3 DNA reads TGTGCCACCACGAACCGCTACGAGCAGTACTTC.

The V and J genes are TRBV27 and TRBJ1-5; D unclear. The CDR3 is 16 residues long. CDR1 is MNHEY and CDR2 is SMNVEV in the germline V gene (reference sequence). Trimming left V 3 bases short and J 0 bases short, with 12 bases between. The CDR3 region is CASSFLSVHSNQPQHF. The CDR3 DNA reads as TGTGCCAGCAGTTTTTTATCGGTACATAGCAATCAGCCCCAGCATTTT.

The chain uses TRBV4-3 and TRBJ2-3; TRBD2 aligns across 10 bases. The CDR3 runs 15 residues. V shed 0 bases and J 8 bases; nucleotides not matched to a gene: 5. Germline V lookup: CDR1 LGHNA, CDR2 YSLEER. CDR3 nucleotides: TGCGCCAGCAGCCAAGATGCTAGCGGGAGTGTTACGCAGTATTTT. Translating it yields CASSQDASGSVTQYF.

CDR3 protein: CASSDASGDSPEKLFF. CDR3 DNA: TGTGCCAGCAGTGACGCGTCCGGGGACAGCCCTGAAAAACTGTTTTTT. The chain carries TRBV6-4 and TRBJ1-4; 7 nucleotides agree with TRBD1. Germline V gene lookup returns CDR1 MRHNA and CDR2 SNTAGT. This CDR3 is 16 amino acids long. Losses at the gene ends were 2 bases for V and 7 bases for J; bases not matched to a gene: 10.

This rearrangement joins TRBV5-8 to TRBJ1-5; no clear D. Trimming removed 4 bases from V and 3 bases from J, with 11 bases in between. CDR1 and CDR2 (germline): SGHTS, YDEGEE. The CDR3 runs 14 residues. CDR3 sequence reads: CASSDRVYNQPQHF. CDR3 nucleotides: TGTGCCAGCAGCGACCGGGTTTACAATCAGCCCCAGCATTTT.

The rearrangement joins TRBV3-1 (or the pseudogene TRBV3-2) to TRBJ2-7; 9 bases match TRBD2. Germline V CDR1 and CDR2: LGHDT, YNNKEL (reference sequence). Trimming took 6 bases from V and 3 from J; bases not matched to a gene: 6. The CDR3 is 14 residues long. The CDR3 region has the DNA TGTGCCAGCAGTGAGCGGGAGGCCCACTACGAGCAGTACTTC. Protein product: CASSEREAHYEQYF.

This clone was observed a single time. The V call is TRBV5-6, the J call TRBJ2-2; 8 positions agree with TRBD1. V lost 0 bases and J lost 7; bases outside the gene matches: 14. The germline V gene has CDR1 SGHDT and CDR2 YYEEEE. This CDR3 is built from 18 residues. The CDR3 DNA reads TGTGCCAGCAGCTTGGCCGTTTCTGGACAGGGAGTTTTCGGGGAGCTGTTTTTT. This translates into CASSLAVSGQGVFGELFF.